What follows describes a single T cell receptor beta chain. The data belong to a study of blood T cell repertoires in COVID-19. Using immunoSEQ multiplex PCR, the repertoire was profiled, and TCRdb retains in-frame clones only, with some absent. This repertoire shows around 250,000 clones, approximately 80% found once; its top ten account for over 1.5%. Germline V gene sequence: CDR1 SGHRS, CDR2 YFSETQ. This CDR3 spans 16 amino acids. Trimming removed 3 bases from V and 5 bases from J, with 15 bases in between. J is TRBJ1-6 and V is TRBV5-1; TRBD1 might be the D (6 bases). Sequencing used peripheral blood. The sequence was obtained from a woman aged 80 or older with acute or convalescent COVID-19. The CDR3 sequence: CASSYGSGADNSPLHF. Written as DNA, the CDR3 is TGCGCCAGCAGCTACGGATCAGGGGCCGATAATTCACCCCTCCACTTT.